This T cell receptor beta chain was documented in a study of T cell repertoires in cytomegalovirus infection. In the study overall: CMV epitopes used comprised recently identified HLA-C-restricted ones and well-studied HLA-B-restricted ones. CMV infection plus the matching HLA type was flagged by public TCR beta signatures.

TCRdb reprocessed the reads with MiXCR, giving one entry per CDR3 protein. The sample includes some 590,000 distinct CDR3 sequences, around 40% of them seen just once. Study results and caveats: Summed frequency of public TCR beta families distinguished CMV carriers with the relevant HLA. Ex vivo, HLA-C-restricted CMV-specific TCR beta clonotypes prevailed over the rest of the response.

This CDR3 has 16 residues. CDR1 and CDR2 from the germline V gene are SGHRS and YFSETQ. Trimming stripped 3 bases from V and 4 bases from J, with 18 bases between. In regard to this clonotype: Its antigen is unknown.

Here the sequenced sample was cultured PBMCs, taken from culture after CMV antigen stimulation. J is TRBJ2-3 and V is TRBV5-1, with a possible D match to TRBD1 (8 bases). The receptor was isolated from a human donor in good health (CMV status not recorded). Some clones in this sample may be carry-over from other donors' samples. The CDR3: CASSSGQGGWSDTQYF. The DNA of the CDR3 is TGCGCCAGCAGCTCAGGACAGGGAGGGTGGTCAGATACGCAGTATTTT.